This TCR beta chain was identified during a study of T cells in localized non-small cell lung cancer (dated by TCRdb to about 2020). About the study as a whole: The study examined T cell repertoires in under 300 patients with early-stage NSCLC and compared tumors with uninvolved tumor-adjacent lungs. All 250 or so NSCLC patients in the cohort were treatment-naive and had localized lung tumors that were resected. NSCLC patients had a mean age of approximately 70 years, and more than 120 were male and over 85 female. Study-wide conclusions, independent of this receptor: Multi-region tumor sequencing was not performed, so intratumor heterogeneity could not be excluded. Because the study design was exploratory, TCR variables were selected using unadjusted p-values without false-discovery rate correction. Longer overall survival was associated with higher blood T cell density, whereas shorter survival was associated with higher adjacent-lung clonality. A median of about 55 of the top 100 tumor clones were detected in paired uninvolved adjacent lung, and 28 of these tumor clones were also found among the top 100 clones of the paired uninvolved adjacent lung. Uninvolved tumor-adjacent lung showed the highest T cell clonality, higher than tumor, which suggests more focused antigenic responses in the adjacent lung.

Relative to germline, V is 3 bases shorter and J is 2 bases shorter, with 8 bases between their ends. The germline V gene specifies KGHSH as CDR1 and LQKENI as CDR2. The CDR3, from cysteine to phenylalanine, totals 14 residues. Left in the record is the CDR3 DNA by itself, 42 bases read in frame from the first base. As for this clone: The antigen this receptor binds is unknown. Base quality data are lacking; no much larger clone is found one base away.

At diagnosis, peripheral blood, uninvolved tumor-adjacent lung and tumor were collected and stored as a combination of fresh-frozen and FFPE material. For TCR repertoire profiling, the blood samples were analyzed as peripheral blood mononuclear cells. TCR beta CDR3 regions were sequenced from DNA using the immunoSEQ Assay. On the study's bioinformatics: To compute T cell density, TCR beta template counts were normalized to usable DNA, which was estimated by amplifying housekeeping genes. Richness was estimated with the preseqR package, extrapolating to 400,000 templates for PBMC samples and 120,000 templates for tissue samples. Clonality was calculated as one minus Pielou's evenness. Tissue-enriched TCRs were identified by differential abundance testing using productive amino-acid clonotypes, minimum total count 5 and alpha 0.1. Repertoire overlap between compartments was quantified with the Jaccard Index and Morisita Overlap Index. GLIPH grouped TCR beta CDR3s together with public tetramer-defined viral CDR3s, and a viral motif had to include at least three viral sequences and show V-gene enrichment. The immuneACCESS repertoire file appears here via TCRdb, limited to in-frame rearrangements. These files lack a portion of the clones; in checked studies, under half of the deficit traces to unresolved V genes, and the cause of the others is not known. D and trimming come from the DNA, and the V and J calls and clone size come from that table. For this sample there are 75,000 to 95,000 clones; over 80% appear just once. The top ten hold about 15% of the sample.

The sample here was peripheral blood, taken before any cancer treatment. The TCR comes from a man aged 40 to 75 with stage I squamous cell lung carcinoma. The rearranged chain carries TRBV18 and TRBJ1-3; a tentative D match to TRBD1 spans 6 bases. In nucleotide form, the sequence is TGTGCCAGCTCACCGGACAGCCCTGGAAACACCATATATTTT. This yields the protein CASSPDSPGNTIYF.